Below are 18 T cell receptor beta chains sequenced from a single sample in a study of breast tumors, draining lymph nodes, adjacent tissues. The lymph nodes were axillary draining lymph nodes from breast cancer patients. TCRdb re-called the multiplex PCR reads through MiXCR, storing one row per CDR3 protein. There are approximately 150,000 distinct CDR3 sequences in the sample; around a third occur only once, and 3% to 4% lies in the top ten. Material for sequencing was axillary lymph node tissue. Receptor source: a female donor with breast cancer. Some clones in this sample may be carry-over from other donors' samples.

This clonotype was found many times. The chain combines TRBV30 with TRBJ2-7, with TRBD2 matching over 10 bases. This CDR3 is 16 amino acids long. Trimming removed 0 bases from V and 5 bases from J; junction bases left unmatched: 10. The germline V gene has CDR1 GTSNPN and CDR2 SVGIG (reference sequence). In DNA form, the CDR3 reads TGTGCCTGGAGTGTACGTTCCAGCGGGAGGGCCCACGAGCAGTACTTC. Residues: CAWSVRSSGRAHEQYF.

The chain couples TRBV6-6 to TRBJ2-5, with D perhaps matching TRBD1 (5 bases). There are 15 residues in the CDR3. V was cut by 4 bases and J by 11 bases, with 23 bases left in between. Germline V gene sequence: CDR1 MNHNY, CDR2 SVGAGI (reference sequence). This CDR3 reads CASSSGANNVDEQYF. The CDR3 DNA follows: TGTGCCAGCAGTTCTGGGGCCAACAATGTCGATGAGCAGTACTTC.

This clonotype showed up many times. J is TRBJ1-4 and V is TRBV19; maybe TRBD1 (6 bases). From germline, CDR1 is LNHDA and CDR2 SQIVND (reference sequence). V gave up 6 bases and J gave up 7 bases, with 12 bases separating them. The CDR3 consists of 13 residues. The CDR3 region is CASRPQGGEKLFF. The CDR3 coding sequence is TGTGCCAGTAGGCCACAGGGAGGTGAAAAACTGTTTTTT.

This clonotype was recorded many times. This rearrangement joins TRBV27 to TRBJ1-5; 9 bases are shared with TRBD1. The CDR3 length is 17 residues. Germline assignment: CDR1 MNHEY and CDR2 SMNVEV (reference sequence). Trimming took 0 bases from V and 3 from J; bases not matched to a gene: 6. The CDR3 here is CASSLSQGALVNQPQHF. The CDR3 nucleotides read TGTGCCAGCAGTTTATCACAGGGGGCACTGGTCAATCAGCCCCAGCATTTT.

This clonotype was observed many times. The CDR3 protein is CASSLYFRVGQTGELFF. CDR3 nucleotide sequence: TGTGCCAGCAGCTTATACTTCAGGGTAGGGCAGACCGGGGAGCTGTTTTTT. This chain uses TRBV7-8 with TRBJ2-2; perhaps TRBD1 as D (5 bases). V was cut by 2 bases and J by 5 bases, with 18 bases left in between. CDR1 is SGHVS, CDR2 FQNEAQ, per germline. CDR3 length: 17 amino acids.

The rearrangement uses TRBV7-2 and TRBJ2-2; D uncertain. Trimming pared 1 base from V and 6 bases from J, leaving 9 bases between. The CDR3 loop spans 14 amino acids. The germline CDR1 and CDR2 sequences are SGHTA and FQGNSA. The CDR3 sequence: CASSLDHLPGELFF. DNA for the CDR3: TGTGCCAGCAGCTTAGACCACCTTCCCGGGGAGCTGTTTTTT.

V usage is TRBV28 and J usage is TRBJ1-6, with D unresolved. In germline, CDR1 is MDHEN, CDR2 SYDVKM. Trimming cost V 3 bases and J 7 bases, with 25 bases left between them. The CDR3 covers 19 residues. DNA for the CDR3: TGTGCCAGCAGTTTTTTGAGGATTGGGTCGAGCGGGAGAAATTCACCCCTCCACTTT. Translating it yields CASSFLRIGSSGRNSPLHF.

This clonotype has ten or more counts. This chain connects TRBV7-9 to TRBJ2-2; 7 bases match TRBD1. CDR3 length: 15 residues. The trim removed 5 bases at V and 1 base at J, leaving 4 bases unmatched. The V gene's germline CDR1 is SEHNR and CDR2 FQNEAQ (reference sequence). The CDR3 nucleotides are TGTGCCAGCAGCAAAGACAGGGAGAACACCGGGGAGCTGTTTTTT. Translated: CASSKDRENTGELFF.

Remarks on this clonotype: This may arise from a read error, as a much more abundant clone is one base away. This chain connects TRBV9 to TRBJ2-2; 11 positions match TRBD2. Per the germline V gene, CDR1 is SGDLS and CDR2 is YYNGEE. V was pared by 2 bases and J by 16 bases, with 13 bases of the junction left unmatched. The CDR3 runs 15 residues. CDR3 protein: CASSVTSGNTGGPFF. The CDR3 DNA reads TGTGCCAGCAGCGTGACTAGCGGGAACACCGGGGGGCCGTTTTTT.

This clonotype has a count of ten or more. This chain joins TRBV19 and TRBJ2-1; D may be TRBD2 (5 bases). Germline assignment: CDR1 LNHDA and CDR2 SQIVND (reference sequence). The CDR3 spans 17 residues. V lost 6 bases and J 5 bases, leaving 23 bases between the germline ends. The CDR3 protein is CASSLGRGSSPHNEQFF. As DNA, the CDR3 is TGTGCCAGTAGCCTGGGTCGCGGGTCCTCTCCCCACAATGAGCAGTTCTTC.

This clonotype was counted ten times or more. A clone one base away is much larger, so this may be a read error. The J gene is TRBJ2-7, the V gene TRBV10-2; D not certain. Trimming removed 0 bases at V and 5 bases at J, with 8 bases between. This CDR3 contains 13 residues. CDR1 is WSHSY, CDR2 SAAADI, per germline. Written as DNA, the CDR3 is TGCGCCAGCAGTGAGTCGGCGGTCAACGAGCAGTACTTC. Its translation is CASSESAVNEQYF.

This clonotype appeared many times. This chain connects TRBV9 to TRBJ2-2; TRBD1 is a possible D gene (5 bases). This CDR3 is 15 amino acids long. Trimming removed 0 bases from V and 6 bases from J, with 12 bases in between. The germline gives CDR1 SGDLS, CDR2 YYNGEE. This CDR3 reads CASSVELRGPGELFF. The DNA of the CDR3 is TGTGCCAGCAGCGTAGAGCTTAGGGGTCCCGGGGAGCTGTTTTTT.

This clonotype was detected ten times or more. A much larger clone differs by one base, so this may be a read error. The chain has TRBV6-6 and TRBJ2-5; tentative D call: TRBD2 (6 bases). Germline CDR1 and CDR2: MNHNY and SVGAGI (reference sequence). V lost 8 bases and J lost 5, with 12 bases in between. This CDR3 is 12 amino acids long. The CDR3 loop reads CASVRGTETQYF. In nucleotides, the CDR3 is TGTGCCAGCGTACGGGGGACGGAGACCCAGTACTTC.

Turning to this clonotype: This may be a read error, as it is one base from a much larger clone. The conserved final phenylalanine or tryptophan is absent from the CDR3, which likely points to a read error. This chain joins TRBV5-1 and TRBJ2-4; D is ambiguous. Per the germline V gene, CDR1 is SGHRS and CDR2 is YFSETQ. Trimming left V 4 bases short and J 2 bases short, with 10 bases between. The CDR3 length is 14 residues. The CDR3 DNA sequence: TGCGCCAGCAGCCCGACCTCGACCAAAAACATTCAGTACCTC. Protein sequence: CASSPTSTKNIQYL.

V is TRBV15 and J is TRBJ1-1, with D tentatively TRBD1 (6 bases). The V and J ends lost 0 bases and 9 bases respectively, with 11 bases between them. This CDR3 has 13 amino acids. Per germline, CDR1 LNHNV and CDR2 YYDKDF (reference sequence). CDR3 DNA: TGTGCCACCAGCAGAGACGGAACAGGGCAAGCTTTCTTT. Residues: CATSRDGTGQAFF.

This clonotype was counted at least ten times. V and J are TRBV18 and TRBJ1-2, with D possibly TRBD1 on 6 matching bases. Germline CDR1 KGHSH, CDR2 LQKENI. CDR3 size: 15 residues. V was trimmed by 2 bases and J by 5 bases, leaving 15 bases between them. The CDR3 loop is CASSPWTEIHYGYTF. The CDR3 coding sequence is TGTGCCAGCTCACCATGGACAGAGATCCATTATGGCTACACCTTC.

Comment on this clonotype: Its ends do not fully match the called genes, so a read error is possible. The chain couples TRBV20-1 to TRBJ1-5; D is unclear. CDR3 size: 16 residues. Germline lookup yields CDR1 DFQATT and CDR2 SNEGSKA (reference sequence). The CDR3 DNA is TGCGGTGCTAGTATTAGAGTATTGGGTCCAAATCAGCCCCAGCATTTT. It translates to CGASIRVLGPNQPQHF.

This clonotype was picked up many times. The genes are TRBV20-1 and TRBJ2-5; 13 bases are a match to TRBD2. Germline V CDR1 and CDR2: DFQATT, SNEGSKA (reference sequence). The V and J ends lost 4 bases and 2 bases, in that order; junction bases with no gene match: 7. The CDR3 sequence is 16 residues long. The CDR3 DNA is TGCAGTGCTAACCTACTAGCGGGGGGGTTACAAGAGACCCAGTACTTC. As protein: CSANLLAGGLQETQYF.